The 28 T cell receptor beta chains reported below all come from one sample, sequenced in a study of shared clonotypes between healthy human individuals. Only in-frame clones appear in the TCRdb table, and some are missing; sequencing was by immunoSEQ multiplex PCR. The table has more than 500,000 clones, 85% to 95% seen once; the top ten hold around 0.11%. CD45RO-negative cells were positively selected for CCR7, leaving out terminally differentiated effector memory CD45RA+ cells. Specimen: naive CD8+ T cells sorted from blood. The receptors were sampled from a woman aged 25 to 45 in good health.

CDR3 in DNA: TGTGCCAGCACCTCGAGCTGGGACAGTTACGTGGAGCCGGATGGCTACACCTTC. Amino acids: CASTSSWDSYVEPDGYTF. V usage is TRBV28 and J usage is TRBJ1-2; TRBD1 aligns across 7 bases. The CDR3 extends over 18 amino acids. CDR1 is MDHEN and CDR2 is SYDVKM in the germline V gene. V trimming: 7 bases; J trimming: 6 bases; junction bases outside the gene matches: 23.

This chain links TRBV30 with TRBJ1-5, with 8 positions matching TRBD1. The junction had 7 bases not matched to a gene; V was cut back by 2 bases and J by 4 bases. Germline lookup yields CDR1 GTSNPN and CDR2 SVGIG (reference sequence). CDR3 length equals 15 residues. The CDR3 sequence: CAWSLRTGSNQPQHF. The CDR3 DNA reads TGTGCCTGGAGTCTTCGGACAGGGAGTAATCAGCCCCAGCATTTT.

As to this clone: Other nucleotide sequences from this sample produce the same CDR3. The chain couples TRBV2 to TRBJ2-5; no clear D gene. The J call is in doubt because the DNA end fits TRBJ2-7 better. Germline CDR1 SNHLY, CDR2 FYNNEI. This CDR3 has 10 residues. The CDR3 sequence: CASSVYEQYF. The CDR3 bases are TGTGCCAGCAGCGTTTACGAGCAGTACTTC.

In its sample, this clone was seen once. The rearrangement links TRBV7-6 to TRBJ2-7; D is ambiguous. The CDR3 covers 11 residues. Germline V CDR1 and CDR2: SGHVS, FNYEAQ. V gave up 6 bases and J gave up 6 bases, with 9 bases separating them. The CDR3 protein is CASRSGFEQYF. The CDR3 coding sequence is TGTGCCAGCAGATCTGGGTTCGAGCAGTACTTC.

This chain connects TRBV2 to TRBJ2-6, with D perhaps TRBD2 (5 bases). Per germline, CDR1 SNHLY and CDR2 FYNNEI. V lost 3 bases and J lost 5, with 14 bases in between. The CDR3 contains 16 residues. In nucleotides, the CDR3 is TGTGCCAGCAGTGATCGGCTAGCATCCCGGGCCAACGTCCTGACTTTC. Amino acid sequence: CASSDRLASRANVLTF.

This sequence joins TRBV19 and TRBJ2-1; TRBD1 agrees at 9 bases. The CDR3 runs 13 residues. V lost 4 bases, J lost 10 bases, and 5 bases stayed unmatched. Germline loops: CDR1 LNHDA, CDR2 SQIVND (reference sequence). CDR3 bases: TGTGCCAGTAGTACAGGACAGGGGACGGAGCAGTTCTTC. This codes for CASSTGQGTEQFF.

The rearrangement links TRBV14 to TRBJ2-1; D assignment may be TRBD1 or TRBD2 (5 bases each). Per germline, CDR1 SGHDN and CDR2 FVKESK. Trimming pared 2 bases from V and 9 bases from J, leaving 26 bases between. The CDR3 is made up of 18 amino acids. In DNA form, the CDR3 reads TGTGCCAGCAGCCAACTAAAGGGGCAGTCCCGCCGTGGGGGTGAGCAGTTCTTC. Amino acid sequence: CASSQLKGQSRRGGEQFF.

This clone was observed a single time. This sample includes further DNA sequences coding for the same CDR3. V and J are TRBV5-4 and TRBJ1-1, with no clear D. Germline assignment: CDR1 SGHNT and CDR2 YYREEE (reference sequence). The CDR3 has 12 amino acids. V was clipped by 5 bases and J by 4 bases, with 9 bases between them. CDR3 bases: TGTGCCAGCAGTCTTGGGAGCACTGAAGCTTTCTTT. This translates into CASSLGSTEAFF.

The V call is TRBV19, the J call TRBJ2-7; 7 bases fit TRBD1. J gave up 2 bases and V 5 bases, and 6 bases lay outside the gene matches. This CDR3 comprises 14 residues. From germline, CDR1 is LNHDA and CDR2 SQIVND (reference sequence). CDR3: CASSPWTGTYEQYF. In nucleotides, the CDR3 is TGTGCCAGTAGTCCCTGGACAGGTACCTACGAGCAGTACTTC.

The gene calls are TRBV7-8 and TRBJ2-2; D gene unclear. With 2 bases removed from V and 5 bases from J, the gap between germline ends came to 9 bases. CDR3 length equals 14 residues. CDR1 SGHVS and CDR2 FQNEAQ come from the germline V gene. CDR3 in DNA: TGTGCCAGCAGCTTACGGAGCGAGACCGGGGAGCTGTTTTTT. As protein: CASSLRSETGELFF.

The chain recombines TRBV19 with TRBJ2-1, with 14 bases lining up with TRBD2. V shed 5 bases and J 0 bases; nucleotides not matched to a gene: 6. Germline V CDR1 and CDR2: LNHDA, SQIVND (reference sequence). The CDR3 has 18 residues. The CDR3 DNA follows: TGTGCCAGTAGTCCCGGACTAGCGGGAGGCAGCTCCTACAATGAGCAGTTCTTC. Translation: CASSPGLAGGSSYNEQFF.

DNA of the CDR3: TGTGCCAGTAGCCGCGGGGTCTATAGCAATCAGCCCCAGCATTTT. Amino acids: CASSRGVYSNQPQHF. This rearrangement joins TRBV19 to TRBJ1-5; D unclear. Germline CDR1 LNHDA, CDR2 SQIVND (reference sequence). V was shortened by 6 bases and J by 0 bases, with 12 bases between the two germline ends. This CDR3 region has 15 residues.

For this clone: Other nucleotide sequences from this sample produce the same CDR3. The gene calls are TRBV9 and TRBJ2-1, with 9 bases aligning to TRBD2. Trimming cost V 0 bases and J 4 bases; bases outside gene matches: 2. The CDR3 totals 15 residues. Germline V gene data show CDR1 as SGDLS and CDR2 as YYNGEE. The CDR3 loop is CASSVGLAEYNEQFF. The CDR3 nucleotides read TGTGCCAGCAGCGTAGGACTAGCGGAGTACAATGAGCAGTTCTTC.

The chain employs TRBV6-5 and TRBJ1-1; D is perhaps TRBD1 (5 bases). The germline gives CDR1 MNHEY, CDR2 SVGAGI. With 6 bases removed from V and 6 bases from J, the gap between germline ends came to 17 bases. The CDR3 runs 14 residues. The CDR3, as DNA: TGTGCCAGCAGCCGCTTGGGACTCAGCCCTGAAGCTTTCTTT. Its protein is CASSRLGLSPEAFF.

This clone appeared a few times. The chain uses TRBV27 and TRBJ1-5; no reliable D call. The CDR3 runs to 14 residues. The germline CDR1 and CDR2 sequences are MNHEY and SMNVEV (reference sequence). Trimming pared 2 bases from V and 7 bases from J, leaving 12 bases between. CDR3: CASSLVGVGQPQHF. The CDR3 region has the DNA TGTGCCAGCAGTTTAGTCGGGGTTGGGCAGCCCCAGCATTTT.

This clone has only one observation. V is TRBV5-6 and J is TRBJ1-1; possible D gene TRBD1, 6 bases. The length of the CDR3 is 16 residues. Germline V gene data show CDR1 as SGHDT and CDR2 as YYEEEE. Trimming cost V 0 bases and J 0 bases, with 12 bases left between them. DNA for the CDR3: TGTGCCAGCAGCTTGGGCCCGGGGGGCATGAACACTGAAGCTTTCTTT. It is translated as CASSLGPGGMNTEAFF.

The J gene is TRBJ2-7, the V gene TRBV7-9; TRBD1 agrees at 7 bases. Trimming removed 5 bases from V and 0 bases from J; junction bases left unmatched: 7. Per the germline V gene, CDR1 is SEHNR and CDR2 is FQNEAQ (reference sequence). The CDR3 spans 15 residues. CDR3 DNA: TGTGCCAGCAGCCCCCGACAGGGCCACTCCTACGAGCAGTACTTC. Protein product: CASSPRQGHSYEQYF.

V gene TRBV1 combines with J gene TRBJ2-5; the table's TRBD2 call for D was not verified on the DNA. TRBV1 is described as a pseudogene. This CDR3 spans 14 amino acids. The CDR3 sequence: CTSSQDSLQETQYF. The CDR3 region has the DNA TGCACCAGCAGCCAAGATTCACTACAAGAGACCCAGTACTTC.

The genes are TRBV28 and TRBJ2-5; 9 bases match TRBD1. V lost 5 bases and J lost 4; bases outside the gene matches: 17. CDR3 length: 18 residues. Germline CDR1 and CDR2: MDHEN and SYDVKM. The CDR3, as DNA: TGTGCCAGCAGTCCGGGGACAGGGAGCGTTATGTCTTCAGAGACCCAGTACTTC. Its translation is CASSPGTGSVMSSETQYF.

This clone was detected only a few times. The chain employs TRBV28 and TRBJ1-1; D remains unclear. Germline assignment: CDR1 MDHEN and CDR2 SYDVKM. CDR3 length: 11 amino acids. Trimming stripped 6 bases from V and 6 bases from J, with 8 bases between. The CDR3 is CASSGQPEAFF. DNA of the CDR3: TGTGCCAGCAGCGGTCAGCCTGAAGCTTTCTTT.

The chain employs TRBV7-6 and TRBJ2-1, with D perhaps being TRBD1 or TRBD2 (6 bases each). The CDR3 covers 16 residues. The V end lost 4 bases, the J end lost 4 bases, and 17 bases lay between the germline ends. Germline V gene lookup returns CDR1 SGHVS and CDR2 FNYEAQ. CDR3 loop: CASSYGGGKSYNEQFF. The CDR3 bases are TGTGCCAGCAGCTACGGGGGCGGGAAGTCGTACAATGAGCAGTTCTTC.

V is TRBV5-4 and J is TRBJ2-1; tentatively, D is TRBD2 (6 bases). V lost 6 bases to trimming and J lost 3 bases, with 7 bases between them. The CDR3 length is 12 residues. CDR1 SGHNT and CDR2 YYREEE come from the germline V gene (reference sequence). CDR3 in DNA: TGTGCCAGCATGGACTACTACAATGAGCAGTTCTTC. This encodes CASMDYYNEQFF.

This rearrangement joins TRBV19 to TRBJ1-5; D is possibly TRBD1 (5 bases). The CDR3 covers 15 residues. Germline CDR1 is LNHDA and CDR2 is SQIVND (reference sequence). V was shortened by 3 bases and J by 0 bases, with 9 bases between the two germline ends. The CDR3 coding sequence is TGTGCCAGTAGTATCCGGGACGGTAGCAATCAGCCCCAGCATTTT. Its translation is CASSIRDGSNQPQHF.

The CDR3 loop is CASSQAGMATGAGYNEQFF. The CDR3, as DNA: TGTGCCAGCAGCCAAGCGGGAATGGCGACTGGGGCGGGATACAATGAGCAGTTCTTC. The V and J genes are TRBV4-2 and TRBJ2-1, with D perhaps matching TRBD2 (6 bases). Germline V gene data show CDR1 as LGHNA and CDR2 as YNFKEQ. The V gene lost 1 base and the J gene lost 4 bases, with 23 bases spanning the gap. CDR3 length: 19 residues.

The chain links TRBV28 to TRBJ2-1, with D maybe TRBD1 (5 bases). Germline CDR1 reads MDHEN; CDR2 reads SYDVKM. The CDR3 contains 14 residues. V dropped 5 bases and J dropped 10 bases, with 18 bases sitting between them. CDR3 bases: TGTGCCAGCAGTCGTATAAGGGGTAGGCAGGAGCAGTTCTTC. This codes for CASSRIRGRQEQFF.

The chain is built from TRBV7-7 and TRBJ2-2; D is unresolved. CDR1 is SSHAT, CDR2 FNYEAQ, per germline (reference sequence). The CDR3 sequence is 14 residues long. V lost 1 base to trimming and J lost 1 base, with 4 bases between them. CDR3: CASSLGGNTGELFF. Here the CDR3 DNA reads TGTGCCAGCAGCTTAGGGGGGAACACCGGGGAGCTGTTTTTT.

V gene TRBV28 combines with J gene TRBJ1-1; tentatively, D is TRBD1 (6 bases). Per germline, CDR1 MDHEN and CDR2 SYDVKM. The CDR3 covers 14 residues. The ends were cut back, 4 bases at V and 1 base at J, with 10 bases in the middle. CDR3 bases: TGTGCCAGCAGTTCAATCAGGGGGAACACTGAAGCTTTCTTT. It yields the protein CASSSIRGNTEAFF.

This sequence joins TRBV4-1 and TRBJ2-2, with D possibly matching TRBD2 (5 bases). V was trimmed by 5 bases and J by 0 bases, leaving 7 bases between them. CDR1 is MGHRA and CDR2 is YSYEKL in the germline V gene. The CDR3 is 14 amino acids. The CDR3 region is CASSAGTNTGELFF. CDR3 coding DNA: TGCGCCAGCAGCGCCGGGACGAACACCGGGGAGCTGTTTTTT.